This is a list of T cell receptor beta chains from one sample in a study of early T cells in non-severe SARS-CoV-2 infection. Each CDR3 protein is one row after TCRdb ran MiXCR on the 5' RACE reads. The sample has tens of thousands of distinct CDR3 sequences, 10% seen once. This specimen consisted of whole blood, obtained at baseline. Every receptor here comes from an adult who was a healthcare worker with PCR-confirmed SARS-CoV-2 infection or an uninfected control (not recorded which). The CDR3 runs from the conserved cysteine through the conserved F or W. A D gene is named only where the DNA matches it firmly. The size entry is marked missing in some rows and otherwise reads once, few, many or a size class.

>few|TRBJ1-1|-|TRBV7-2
CASSYEYTEAFF
TGTGCCAGCAGCTACGAGTACACTGAAGCCTTCTTT
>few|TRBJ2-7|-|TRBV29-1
CSVGSYEQYF
TGCAGCGTCGGGTCCTACGAGCAGTACTTC
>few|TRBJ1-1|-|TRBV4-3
CASSQEPGPPEAFF
TGCGCCAGCAGCCAAGAACCAGGCCCCCCTGAAGCTTTCTTT
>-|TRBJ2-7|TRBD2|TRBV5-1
CASRPTSGSYEQYF
TGCGCCAGCAGACCCACTAGCGGCTCCTACGAGCAGTACTTC
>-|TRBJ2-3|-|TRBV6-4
CASSSAGFRAGGTDTQYF
TGTGCCAGCAGTTCCGCCGGCTTTCGAGCAGGCGGCACAGATACGCAGTATTTT
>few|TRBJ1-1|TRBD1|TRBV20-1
CSARLTGGRAQNTEAFF
TGCAGTGCTAGACTAACAGGGGGCAGGGCCCAGAACACTGAAGCTTTCTTT
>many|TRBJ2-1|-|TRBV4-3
CASSQVVGGMRYGEQFF
TGCGCCAGCAGCCAAGTCGTCGGGGGAATGAGGTACGGTGAGCAGTTCTTC
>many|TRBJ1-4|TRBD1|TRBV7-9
CASSVPGQGREKLFF
TGTGCCAGCAGCGTTCCGGGACAGGGACGAGAAAAACTGTTTTTT
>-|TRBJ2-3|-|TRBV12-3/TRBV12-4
CASSWGRQENTDTQYF
TGTGCCAGCAGTTGGGGGAGACAGGAAAACACAGATACGCAGTATTTT
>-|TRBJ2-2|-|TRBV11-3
CASSQSTWELFF
TGTGCCAGCAGCCAGTCGACTTGGGAGCTGTTTTTT
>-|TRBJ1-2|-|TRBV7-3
CASSQDGTGGGYTF
TGTGCCAGCAGCCAGGACGGCACGGGAGGTGGCTACACCTTC
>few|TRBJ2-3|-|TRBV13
CASSLGQTGVTDTQYF
TGTGCCAGCAGCTTAGGCCAGACCGGGGTCACAGATACGCAGTATTTT
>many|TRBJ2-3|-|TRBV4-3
CASSQEDPTGYSTDTQYF
TGCGCCAGCAGCCAAGAGGACCCCACGGGGTATAGCACAGATACGCAGTATTTT
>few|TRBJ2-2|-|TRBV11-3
CASSWRGNTGELFF
TGTGCCAGCAGTTGGAGGGGAAACACCGGGGAGCTGTTTTTT
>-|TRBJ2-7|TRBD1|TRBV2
CASRTPGQGLNEQYF
TGTGCCAGCAGGACCCCGGGACAGGGTTTGAACGAGCAGTACTTC
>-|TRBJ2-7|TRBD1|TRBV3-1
CASSLRTGAQQYF
TGTGCCAGCAGCCTCAGGACAGGAGCCCAGCAGTACTTC
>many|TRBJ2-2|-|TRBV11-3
CASSRGTPNTGELFF
TGTGCCAGCAGCCGAGGGACCCCGAACACCGGGGAGCTGTTTTTT
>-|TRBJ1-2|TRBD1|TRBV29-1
CSVEDRNRGLYGYTF
TGCAGCGTTGAAGATCGGAACAGGGGGCTATATGGCTACACCTTC